A selection of T cell receptor beta chains follows, all from one sample in a study of technical replicates of blood from a handful of donors. TCRdb's table, derived via immunoSEQ multiplex PCR, lists solely in-frame clones and lacks some. The data show just over 75,000 clones, 85% to 95% seen once. What was sequenced was T cells isolated from PBMCs. Source of these receptors: a human donor in good health. CDR3s include the opening cysteine and the closing phenylalanine or tryptophan. The order of the fields is D gene, clone size, V gene, J gene, CDR3 DNA, CDR3 protein. The D gene is left open where the match is weak. Clone size is shown for a subset of rows, as once, few, many or a class of expanded clone.

d_gene: NA; abundance: NA; v_gene: TRBV9; j_gene: TRBJ2-5; CDR3nt: TGTGCCAGCAGCGTATCAGGGATGGAGACCCAGTACTTC; CDR3aa: CASSVSGMETQYF
d_gene: NA; abundance: NA; v_gene: TRBV5-8; j_gene: TRBJ2-7; CDR3nt: TGTGCCAGCAGCTTCATGGAGCAGTACTTC; CDR3aa: CASSFMEQYF
d_gene: NA; abundance: NA; v_gene: TRBV7-2; j_gene: TRBJ2-7; CDR3nt: TGTGCCAGCAGCCTCACCGGGAGCTCCTACGAGCAGTACTTC; CDR3aa: CASSLTGSSYEQYF
d_gene: NA; abundance: once; v_gene: TRBV7-9; j_gene: TRBJ2-3; CDR3nt: TGTGCCAGCAGCTTAAATTCCAATGCAGATACGCAGTATTTT; CDR3aa: CASSLNSNADTQYF
d_gene: NA; abundance: NA; v_gene: TRBV5-1; j_gene: TRBJ1-2; CDR3nt: TGCGCCAGCAGAAATGGGGCTAATAACTATGGCTACACCTTC; CDR3aa: CASRNGANNYGYTF
d_gene: NA; abundance: NA; v_gene: TRBV11-3; j_gene: TRBJ2-2; CDR3nt: TGTGCCAGCAGTCGAGATGGACTAACGGGGCTGTTTTTT; CDR3aa: CASSRDGLTGLFF
d_gene: TRBD2; abundance: NA; v_gene: TRBV2; j_gene: TRBJ2-1; CDR3nt: TGTGCCAGCAGTGGCGATAGCGGGAGCTACAATGAGCAGTTCTTC; CDR3aa: CASSGDSGSYNEQFF
d_gene: TRBD2; abundance: NA; v_gene: TRBV11-3; j_gene: TRBJ2-1; CDR3nt: TGTGCCAGCAGCTGGCTAGCGGAGGACTACAATGAGCAGTTCTTC; CDR3aa: CASSWLAEDYNEQFF
d_gene: NA; abundance: NA; v_gene: TRBV5-1; j_gene: TRBJ1-1; CDR3nt: TGCGCCAGCAGCTCGCTTACAAGGACAGACGTGAACACTGAAGCTTTCTTT; CDR3aa: CASSSLTRTDVNTEAFF
d_gene: TRBD1; abundance: NA; v_gene: TRBV30; j_gene: TRBJ1-1; CDR3nt: TGTGCCTGGAGGAGGGGGACAGGGGGCTTTGCTGAAGCTTTCTTT; CDR3aa: CAWRRGTGGFAEAFF
d_gene: TRBD1; abundance: NA; v_gene: TRBV11-3; j_gene: TRBJ1-2; CDR3nt: TGTGCCAGCAGTCCTAGGGACAGGAGGGAGTATGGCTACACCTTC; CDR3aa: CASSPRDRREYGYTF
d_gene: NA; abundance: NA; v_gene: TRBV5-1; j_gene: TRBJ2-2; CDR3nt: TGCGCCAGCAGCTTGTCTACTCCCAACACCGGGGAGCTGTTTTTT; CDR3aa: CASSLSTPNTGELFF
d_gene: TRBD1; abundance: NA; v_gene: TRBV7-9; j_gene: TRBJ1-2; CDR3nt: TGTGCCAGCAGACGACAGGGTAACTATGGCTACACCTTC; CDR3aa: CASRRQGNYGYTF
d_gene: TRBD1; abundance: NA; v_gene: TRBV2; j_gene: TRBJ1-4; CDR3nt: TGTGCCAGCAGCTCCGGGACAGGGCTGGCTAATGAAAAACTGTTTTTT; CDR3aa: CASSSGTGLANEKLFF
d_gene: NA; abundance: once; v_gene: TRBV29-1; j_gene: TRBJ1-1; CDR3nt: TGCAGCGTTGGGGACACCGCCCTGAACACTGAAGCTTTCTTT; CDR3aa: CSVGDTALNTEAFF
d_gene: TRBD2; abundance: once; v_gene: TRBV11-2; j_gene: TRBJ2-1; CDR3nt: TGTGCCAGCAGCCAACCGGGACTAGCGGGAGGATCCTACAATGAGCAGTTCTTC; CDR3aa: CASSQPGLAGGSYNEQFF
d_gene: NA; abundance: NA; v_gene: TRBV27; j_gene: TRBJ1-4; CDR3nt: TGTGCCAGCAGTTCTGCAACTAATGAAAAACTGTTTTTT; CDR3aa: CASSSATNEKLFF
d_gene: TRBD2; abundance: few; v_gene: TRBV6-6; j_gene: TRBJ2-7; CDR3nt: TGTGCCACCACACCCCGACGGGGGGGGTGGGAGCAGTACTTC; CDR3aa: CATTPRRGGWEQYF
d_gene: NA; abundance: NA; v_gene: TRBV5-4; j_gene: TRBJ2-3; CDR3nt: TGTGCCAGCAGCTTGGACTCCTACACAGATACGCAGTATTTT; CDR3aa: CASSLDSYTDTQYF
d_gene: TRBD1; abundance: NA; v_gene: TRBV2; j_gene: TRBJ2-3; CDR3nt: TGTGCCAGCACCGAAGGACAGGGGAAGCAGTATTTT; CDR3aa: CASTEGQGKQYF
d_gene: TRBD1; abundance: NA; v_gene: TRBV27; j_gene: TRBJ1-1; CDR3nt: TGTGCCAGCAGCCCCGACAGGGCGGGTGAAGCTTTCTTT; CDR3aa: CASSPDRAGEAFF
d_gene: TRBD1; abundance: NA; v_gene: TRBV4-3; j_gene: TRBJ2-7; CDR3nt: TGCGCCAGCAGCCAAGGACAGGGGGCCTACTACGAGCAGTACTTC; CDR3aa: CASSQGQGAYYEQYF
d_gene: TRBD2; abundance: NA; v_gene: TRBV28; j_gene: TRBJ2-7; CDR3nt: TGTGCCAGCAGCTTTGGGACTAGCGGGTTCTCCTACGAGCAGTACTTC; CDR3aa: CASSFGTSGFSYEQYF
d_gene: TRBD1; abundance: NA; v_gene: TRBV5-4; j_gene: TRBJ1-1; CDR3nt: TGTGCCAGCACCACTTGGTACAGGGGAGGTGAAGCTTTCTTT; CDR3aa: CASTTWYRGGEAFF
d_gene: TRBD2; abundance: NA; v_gene: TRBV14; j_gene: TRBJ2-7; CDR3nt: TGTGCCAGCAGCCCAGTTAGCGGGAGCGAGCAGTACTTC; CDR3aa: CASSPVSGSEQYF
d_gene: TRBD1; abundance: NA; v_gene: TRBV6-5; j_gene: TRBJ2-3; CDR3nt: TGTGCCAGCAGTTTGGACAGGTTCACAGATACGCAGTATTTT; CDR3aa: CASSLDRFTDTQYF
d_gene: TRBD1; abundance: NA; v_gene: TRBV9; j_gene: TRBJ1-1; CDR3nt: TGTGCCAGCAGCGTAGGGTTCTCCTTAGCCGGGACAGGAGAGAGTGGCACTGAAGCTTTCTTT; CDR3aa: CASSVGFSLAGTGESGTEAFF
d_gene: NA; abundance: once; v_gene: TRBV27; j_gene: TRBJ1-2; CDR3nt: TGTGCCAGCAGTTTATCAATGGCGGGTGGCTACACCTTC; CDR3aa: CASSLSMAGGYTF
d_gene: TRBD2; abundance: NA; v_gene: TRBV9; j_gene: TRBJ2-1; CDR3nt: TGTGCCAGCAGCGCGGGACTAGCGGGGAATGAGCAGTTCTTC; CDR3aa: CASSAGLAGNEQFF
d_gene: NA; abundance: NA; v_gene: TRBV7-2; j_gene: TRBJ2-1; CDR3nt: TGTGCCAGCAGCTCCGACCGGACTGGGGAGCAGTTCTTC; CDR3aa: CASSSDRTGEQFF
d_gene: NA; abundance: NA; v_gene: TRBV4-2; j_gene: TRBJ1-1; CDR3nt: TGTGCCAGCAGCCAAGCGACAGTAAACACTGAAGCTTTCTTT; CDR3aa: CASSQATVNTEAFF
d_gene: TRBD1; abundance: NA; v_gene: TRBV27; j_gene: TRBJ1-2; CDR3nt: TGTGCCAGCAGTTTTTCTGGACAGGTTGGCGGCTACACCTTC; CDR3aa: CASSFSGQVGGYTF
d_gene: NA; abundance: NA; v_gene: TRBV7-9; j_gene: TRBJ2-7; CDR3nt: TGTGCCAGCAGTTCCGGGTCCCGCAACTACGAGCAGTACTTC; CDR3aa: CASSSGSRNYEQYF
d_gene: TRBD1; abundance: NA; v_gene: TRBV2; j_gene: TRBJ2-5; CDR3nt: TGTGCCAGCAGAGGGACAGGGCAAGAGACCCAGTACTTC; CDR3aa: CASRGTGQETQYF
d_gene: NA; abundance: NA; v_gene: TRBV7-3; j_gene: TRBJ2-3; CDR3nt: TGTGCCAGCAGCTTAACCAGCGGCACCACAGATACGCAGTATTTT; CDR3aa: CASSLTSGTTDTQYF
d_gene: NA; abundance: NA; v_gene: TRBV6-1; j_gene: TRBJ2-7; CDR3nt: TGTGCCAGCAGTGAACATACGCACTCGAGCTCCTACGAGCAGTACTTC; CDR3aa: CASSEHTHSSSYEQYF
d_gene: NA; abundance: NA; v_gene: TRBV14; j_gene: TRBJ2-7; CDR3nt: TGTGCCAGCAGCCAAGGTCTGGGAGCCCCCTACGAGCAGTACTTC; CDR3aa: CASSQGLGAPYEQYF
d_gene: TRBD1; abundance: NA; v_gene: TRBV11-3; j_gene: TRBJ2-5; CDR3nt: TGTGCCAGCAGCTTATGGGGACAGCAAGAGACCCAGTACTTC; CDR3aa: CASSLWGQQETQYF
d_gene: NA; abundance: NA; v_gene: TRBV4-1; j_gene: TRBJ1-1; CDR3nt: TGCGCCAGCAGCCAAGTTCAATCGAACACTGAAGCTTTCTTT; CDR3aa: CASSQVQSNTEAFF
d_gene: NA; abundance: NA; v_gene: TRBV11-1; j_gene: TRBJ1-2; CDR3nt: TGTGCCAGCAGCTTATCCGCGGACTATGGCTACACCTTC; CDR3aa: CASSLSADYGYTF
d_gene: NA; abundance: NA; v_gene: TRBV7-9; j_gene: TRBJ2-7; CDR3nt: TGTGCCAGCAGCGCCGGGCAGGGGCGAACCTACGAGCAGTACTTC; CDR3aa: CASSAGQGRTYEQYF
d_gene: TRBD1; abundance: NA; v_gene: TRBV6-5; j_gene: TRBJ2-7; CDR3nt: TGTGCCAGCAGTAGACAGGGATACGAGCAGTACTTC; CDR3aa: CASSRQGYEQYF
d_gene: NA; abundance: NA; v_gene: TRBV5-4; j_gene: TRBJ2-1; CDR3nt: TGTGCCAGCAGTCCTTCCCTCTCTCTGGGGCTCAATGAGCAGTTCTTC; CDR3aa: CASSPSLSLGLNEQFF
d_gene: NA; abundance: NA; v_gene: TRBV7-2; j_gene: TRBJ2-5; CDR3nt: TGTGCCAGCAGCGCCCTTGGGACTTTCCAAGAGACCCAGTACTTC; CDR3aa: CASSALGTFQETQYF
d_gene: TRBD2; abundance: NA; v_gene: TRBV10-3; j_gene: TRBJ2-7; CDR3nt: TGTGCCATCAGGAGTAGCGGGAGTAGGAACGAGCAGTACTTC; CDR3aa: CAIRSSGSRNEQYF